The 7 T cell receptor beta chains listed next were all sequenced from one sample in a study of blood T cells in healthy people across ages. Next came a second PCR, run for about 7 to 12 cycles, which used a sample-barcoded 5' primer along with a J-beta primer mix. TCRdb reprocessed the 5' RACE reads with MiXCR, giving one entry per CDR3 protein. This table holds approximately 1,000,000 distinct CDR3 sequences, more than 30% found once. The sequenced material came from blood. The receptors were gathered from a man in his late teens or twenties in good health.

The chain couples TRBV7-9 to TRBJ1-2; D perhaps matches TRBD1 (5 bases). Trimming took 2 bases from V and 5 from J, leaving 12 bases between them. The germline V gene encodes CDR1 SEHNR and CDR2 FQNEAQ (reference sequence). The CDR3 loop spans 14 amino acids. CDR3 sequence (DNA): TGTGCCAGCAGCTTACCGGGGGACCAGTATGGCTACACCTTC. Its protein product is CASSLPGDQYGYTF.

This clonotype has ten or more counts. V and J are TRBV5-1 and TRBJ2-1; D is undetermined. Looked up from germline, CDR1 is SGHRS and CDR2 is YFSETQ. This CDR3 spans 15 amino acids. V lost 5 bases and J lost 0, with 12 bases in between. CDR3 amino acids: CASRTSSSSYNEQFF. The CDR3 DNA is TGCGCCAGCAGAACAAGCTCAAGCTCCTACAATGAGCAGTTCTTC. The full variable domain, completed using reference TRBV5-1 and TRBJ2-1, is KAGVTQTPRYLIKTRGQQVTLSCSPISGHRSVSWYQQTPGQGLQFLFEYFSETQRNKGNFPGRFSGRQFSNSRSEMNVSTLELGDSALYLCASRTSSSSYNEQFFGPGTRLTVL.

The chain uses TRBV7-2 and TRBJ1-6; 10 bases match TRBD1. V lost 5 bases and J lost 9; bases outside the gene matches: 10. CDR3 size: 16 residues. Germline V CDR1 and CDR2: SGHTA, FQGNSA. The CDR3 is CASSKQAGQGSSPLHF. The CDR3, as DNA: TGTGCCAGCAGCAAACAGGCGGGACAGGGGTCTTCACCCCTCCACTTT.

The chain joins TRBV9 to TRBJ1-1; TRBD1 is a possible D gene (5 bases). This CDR3 has 14 residues. V gave up 4 bases and J gave up 10 bases, with 20 bases separating them. Germline CDR1 is SGDLS and CDR2 is YYNGEE. The CDR3, as DNA: TGTGCCAGCAGCCCAAATGTGGGGCGGGCTTTAGCTTTCTTT. Its protein is CASSPNVGRALAFF. Full variable domain (missing parts from reference TRBV9 and TRBJ1-1): DSGVTQTPKHLITATGQRVTLRCSPRSGDLSVYWYQQSLDQGLQFLIQYYNGEERAKGNILERFSAQQFPDLHSELNLSSLELGDSALYFCASSPNVGRALAFFGQGTRLTVV.

Comments on this clonotype: One end of the junction is discordant with germline, which a read error may explain. Written as DNA, the CDR3 is TGCAGCGGTGAAGATCCTGGGGAGCAGTACTTC. This gives the protein CSGEDPGEQYF. This rearrangement joins TRBV29-1 to TRBJ2-7, with D hard to call. The CDR3 is made up of 11 amino acids. From germline, CDR1 is SQVTM and CDR2 ANQGSEA.

A few counts support this clonotype. The J gene is TRBJ1-2, the V gene TRBV12-3 or TRBV12-4, with TRBD1 identical over 7 bases. V was pared by 3 bases and J by 6 bases, with 10 bases of the junction left unmatched. There are 15 residues in the CDR3. CDR3 sequence: CASSFDRVSVNGYTF. The CDR3 DNA reads as TGTGCCAGCAGTTTTGACAGGGTGAGCGTTAATGGCTACACCTTC.

The chain couples TRBV10-3 to TRBJ1-1; D is perhaps TRBD1 (5 bases). The germline CDR1 and CDR2 sequences are ENHRY and SYGVKD. V dropped 6 bases and J dropped 7 bases, with 12 bases sitting between them. This CDR3 is 12 amino acids long. CDR3 loop: CAISNQGREAFF. The DNA of the CDR3 is TGTGCCATCAGCAATCAGGGCCGTGAAGCTTTCTTT.